The 14 T cell receptor beta chains reported below all come from one sample, sequenced in a study of T cell responses to AZD1222 COVID-19 vaccine. The repertoire was sequenced with immunoSEQ multiplex PCR; TCRdb's copy has only in-frame clones and lacks some. The sample lists around 170,000 clones, around nine tenths occurring once. Sequenced here: peripheral blood, sampled 28 days after the second AZD1222 dose. These receptors all come from an adult who received the AZD1222 COVID-19 vaccine.

This clone was seen a single time. V gene TRBV2 combines with J gene TRBJ1-2; TRBD1 matches at 7 bases. The CDR3 is 15 residues long. The J segment lost 4 bases and the V segment lost 4 bases, leaving 9 bases of the junction unmatched. Per germline, CDR1 SNHLY and CDR2 FYNNEI. The CDR3 DNA follows: TGTGCCAGCAGTGTTAGCCAGGCAGGGGGCTATGGCTACACCTTC. Translating gives CASSVSQAGGYGYTF.

J is TRBJ1-1 and V is TRBV7-6; D uncertain. Trimming removed 5 bases from V and 3 bases from J, with 10 bases in between. The CDR3 sequence is 13 residues long. Germline V gene sequence: CDR1 SGHVS, CDR2 FNYEAQ. CDR3 in DNA: TGTGCCAGCAGCCCTAATATGGACACTGAAGCTTTCTTT. As protein: CASSPNMDTEAFF.

J is TRBJ1-2 and V is TRBV6-5; TRBD1 aligns across 7 bases. Germline CDR1 MNHEY, CDR2 SVGAGI. V was pared by 4 bases and J by 4 bases, with 3 bases of the junction left unmatched. The CDR3 is 13 residues long. This CDR3 is CASSWTGPYGYTF. CDR3 sequence (DNA): TGTGCCAGCAGTTGGACAGGCCCCTATGGCTACACCTTC.

This clone was seen just once. CDR3 residues: CASSLALSGTGANVLTF. For the CDR3, the DNA is TGTGCCAGCAGCTTAGCGCTCTCAGGGACTGGGGCCAACGTCCTGACTTTC. The chain carries TRBV7-2 and TRBJ2-6; D perhaps matches TRBD1 (5 bases). CDR3 length: 17 amino acids. Trimming stripped 0 bases from V and 2 bases from J, with 11 bases between. In germline, CDR1 is SGHTA, CDR2 FQGNSA.

The CDR3 is CASSSPRTGIQETQYF. The DNA of the CDR3 is TGCGCCAGCAGCTCACCGAGGACAGGGATTCAAGAGACCCAGTACTTC. The rearrangement links TRBV5-1 to TRBJ2-5, with 8 bases lining up with TRBD1. Germline-derived CDR1 and CDR2 are SGHRS and YFSETQ. The ends lost 3 bases at V and 2 bases at J; junction bases unmatched: 9. This CDR3 comprises 16 residues.

CDR3 residues: CASSLIPQGSHYEQYF. CDR3 sequence (DNA): TGCGCCAGCAGCCTCATACCCCAGGGGTCCCACTACGAGCAGTACTTC. The chain recombines TRBV4-1 with TRBJ2-7; possible D gene TRBD1, 6 bases. There are 16 residues in the CDR3. The germline gives CDR1 MGHRA, CDR2 YSYEKL. V was pared by 4 bases and J by 3 bases, with 19 bases between.

This clone occurred once. The chain carries TRBV19 and TRBJ2-3; D may be TRBD2 (7 bases). There are 15 residues in the CDR3. The V end lost 1 base, the J end lost 2 bases, and 10 bases lay between the germline ends. Germline V gives CDR1 LNHDA, CDR2 SQIVND (reference sequence). CDR3 region: CASSIAGGFTDTQYF. The CDR3 DNA reads as TGTGCCAGTAGTATAGCGGGGGGCTTCACAGATACGCAGTATTTT.

A remark on this clone: Germline and junction disagree at one end, which may indicate a read error. V gene TRBV6-5 combines with J gene TRBJ2-7, with TRBD1 as a possible D gene (5 bases). CDR3 length equals 15 residues. From germline, CDR1 is MNHEY and CDR2 SVGAGI. The CDR3 sequence: CASSPRQRTVYAQYF. The CDR3 DNA follows: TGTGCCAGCAGTCCTAGACAGAGAACTGTCTACGCGCAGTACTTC.

The chain has TRBV6-4 and TRBJ2-3; 12 nucleotides line up with TRBD2. Unmatched junction bases numbered 4, after V lost 5 bases and J lost 4 bases. The CDR3 runs 15 residues. Germline values: CDR1 MRHNA, CDR2 SNTAGT. In DNA, the CDR3 is TGTGCCAGCAGTTCCCTAGCGGGAGGGTCAGATACGCAGTATTTT. Translated, it gives CASSSLAGGSDTQYF.

The chain uses TRBV6-5 and TRBJ1-1; TRBD1 might be the D (6 bases). The CDR3 has 14 residues. Germline CDR1 is MNHEY and CDR2 is SVGAGI. Trimming removed 6 bases from V and 6 bases from J, with 17 bases in between. For the CDR3, the DNA is TGTGCCAGCAGAAAACAGGGCCTAAGGGCTGAAGCTTTCTTT. This encodes CASRKQGLRAEAFF.

This CDR3 reads CASTGQGVSPLHF. As DNA, the CDR3 is TGTGCCAGCACCGGACAGGGCGTTTCACCCCTCCACTTT. This chain uses TRBV3-1 (or the pseudogene TRBV3-2) with TRBJ1-6; 8 bases align to TRBD1. The J segment lost 9 bases and the V segment lost 7 bases, leaving 5 bases of the junction unmatched. The CDR3 totals 13 residues. Germline values: CDR1 LGHDT, CDR2 YNNKEL (reference sequence).

The CDR3 region has the DNA TGTGCCTGGAATCGGAGCCCAAGCACAGATACGCAGTATTTT. This encodes CAWNRSPSTDTQYF. This sequence joins TRBV30 and TRBJ2-3; D call uncertain. The CDR3 covers 14 residues. The V end lost 4 bases, the J end lost 0 bases, and 11 bases lay between the germline ends. Germline V lookup: CDR1 GTSNPN, CDR2 SVGIG (reference sequence).

The J gene is TRBJ1-1, the V gene TRBV18; 8 nucleotides match TRBD1. This CDR3 spans 14 amino acids. From germline, CDR1 is KGHSH and CDR2 LQKENI. V lost 5 bases to trimming and J lost 4 bases; unmatched junction nucleotides: 6. Written as DNA, the CDR3 is TGTGCCAGCTCAGCAGGACAGGGCGTCACTGAAGCTTTCTTT. Protein sequence: CASSAGQGVTEAFF.

This sequence joins TRBV27 and TRBJ1-2, with no clear D. Germline V lookup: CDR1 MNHEY, CDR2 SMNVEV (reference sequence). Trimming removed 3 bases at V and 8 bases at J, with 16 bases between. The CDR3 has 14 amino acids. The CDR3 loop is CASSFTAQFSGYTF. In DNA form, the CDR3 reads TGTGCCAGCAGTTTCACAGCTCAGTTTTCCGGCTACACCTTC.